The 2 T cell receptor beta chains in this list originate from one sample, sequenced in a study of CXCR3-negative and CXCR3-positive naive CD8 T cells. 5' RACE that incorporated UMI labels was used to prepare the TRB cDNA libraries. TCRdb re-analyzed the 5' RACE reads; it lists each CDR3 protein once, without DNA. This repertoire includes around 88,000 distinct CDR3 sequences. These receptors are not linked to any known antigen. Study findings and constraints: The study found more hydrophobic TRB CDR3s in CXCR3-positive naive cells than in CXCR3-negative naive cells.

The sequencing input was naive CXCR3+ CD8+ T cells from blood. Subset described: CD45RO-CCR7+CD27+CD95- naive CD8+ T cells expressing CXCR3 (TNR3+). The origin of the receptors is a human donor in good health. Some clones in this sample may be carry-over from other donors' samples.

V gene TRBV29-1 combines with J gene TRBJ2-7; there is no DNA to check the TCRdb D call of TRBD1. Germline V lookup: CDR1 SQVTM, CDR2 ANQGSEA. This CDR3 is built from 11 residues. The CDR3 spells CSVYRGGEQYF.

CDR3 residues: CSADRTGAMNTEAFF. The chain recombines TRBV29-1 with TRBJ1-1; TCRdb gives TRBD1 as the D gene, but with no DNA this cannot be confirmed. Germline lookup yields CDR1 SQVTM and CDR2 ANQGSEA. This CDR3 has 15 residues.